The 26 T cell receptor beta chains below all came from one sample that was sequenced in a study of CD8 T cells in Susac syndrome. cDNA came from about 0.5 to 1 ug RNA primed by random hexamers. A single record per CDR3 protein comes from TCRdb applying MiXCR to the immunoSEQ multiplex PCR reads. The table shows some 260,000 distinct CDR3 sequences, with roughly 85% occurring only once. The sample comprised CD8+ T cells from PBMCs. Every receptor here comes from a human donor with multiple sclerosis.

The chain combines TRBV12-3 or TRBV12-4 with TRBJ2-1; D gene uncertain. The CDR3 runs 16 residues. Between the trimmed V and J ends, which lost 1 base and 2 bases, there was a span of 12 bases. The CDR3 coding sequence is TGTGCCAGCAGTTTAGGCCGGAAGCGTGCCTACAATGAGCAGTTCTTC. Its protein product is CASSLGRKRAYNEQFF.

The V gene is TRBV5-1, the J gene TRBJ1-2; 7 positions match TRBD1. This CDR3 is built from 14 residues. The ends lost 4 bases at V and 6 bases at J; junction bases unmatched: 9. From germline, CDR1 is SGHRS and CDR2 YFSETQ. CDR3 residues: CASSARGDVDGYTF. CDR3 sequence (DNA): TGCGCCAGCAGCGCCAGGGGGGATGTGGATGGCTACACCTTC.

The rearrangement uses TRBV3-1 and TRBJ2-7; D remains ambiguous. Germline V gives CDR1 LGHDT, CDR2 YNNKEL (reference sequence). The CDR3 length is 15 residues. V gave up 5 bases and J gave up 1 base, with 15 bases separating them. In DNA form, the CDR3 reads TGTGCCAGCAGCATAGCACAAGGTTGGTCCTACGAGCAGTACTTC. Protein sequence: CASSIAQGWSYEQYF.

The J gene is TRBJ2-5, the V gene TRBV28; 7 nucleotides line up with TRBD1. The V gene's germline CDR1 is MDHEN and CDR2 SYDVKM. Trimming removed 7 bases from V and 3 bases from J; junction bases left unmatched: 8. The CDR3 is made up of 14 amino acids. Written as DNA, the CDR3 is TGTGCCAGCATCCCGACAGGGTTGGAAGAGACCCAGTACTTC. It translates to CASIPTGLEETQYF.

The chain employs TRBV30 and TRBJ2-7, with 9 nucleotides matching TRBD1. V trimming: 0 bases; J trimming: 3 bases; junction bases outside the gene matches: 9. CDR1 is GTSNPN and CDR2 is SVGIG in the germline V gene (reference sequence). The CDR3 is 16 amino acids. The CDR3 sequence: CAWSVMTGGPRYEQYF. The CDR3 DNA is TGTGCCTGGAGTGTAATGACAGGGGGACCCCGCTACGAGCAGTACTTC.

A single count supports this clonotype. The chain uses TRBV27 and TRBJ2-5, with D perhaps TRBD1 or TRBD2 (5 bases each). Germline V gives CDR1 MNHEY, CDR2 SMNVEV (reference sequence). Deletions cut 3 bases from V and 4 bases from J, with 12 bases between. The CDR3 extends over 14 amino acids. In DNA, the CDR3 is TGTGCCAGCAGTTTCGCCAGGGCGGGAGAGACCCAGTACTTC. Translated: CASSFARAGETQYF.

The rearrangement links TRBV27 to TRBJ2-7, with D unresolved. The CDR3 has 12 amino acids. The germline gives CDR1 MNHEY, CDR2 SMNVEV (reference sequence). V gave up 5 bases and J gave up 5 bases, with 10 bases separating them. The CDR3 protein is CASSRARNEQYF. The CDR3 bases are TGTGCCAGCAGTCGGGCCAGGAACGAGCAGTACTTC.

The rearrangement links TRBV2 to TRBJ2-7, with 10 bases identical to TRBD2. With V trimmed by 4 bases and J by 2 bases, 2 bases remained unmatched. The germline V gene encodes CDR1 SNHLY and CDR2 FYNNEI. The CDR3 has 14 residues. The CDR3 loop is CASSGTSGAYEQYF. CDR3 nucleotide sequence: TGTGCCAGCAGTGGGACTAGCGGAGCCTACGAGCAGTACTTC.

V and J are TRBV27 and TRBJ1-4; D is unclear. Germline loops: CDR1 MNHEY, CDR2 SMNVEV (reference sequence). V was cut by 0 bases and J by 0 bases, with 5 bases left in between. The CDR3 is 15 amino acids. CDR3: CASSLSQATNEKLFF. DNA of the CDR3: TGTGCCAGCAGTTTATCACAAGCAACTAATGAAAAACTGTTTTTT.

The J gene is TRBJ2-1, the V gene TRBV20-1; no firm D call. Germline V gene sequence: CDR1 DFQATT, CDR2 SNEGSKA (reference sequence). Between the trimmed V and J ends, which lost 6 bases and 0 bases, there was a span of 18 bases. The CDR3 covers 16 residues. CDR3 sequence: CSAPDRLLSSYNEQFF. The CDR3 coding sequence is TGCAGTGCACCCGACCGATTGTTAAGCTCCTACAATGAGCAGTTCTTC.

The chain combines TRBV27 with TRBJ2-7; 8 bases match TRBD1. The V segment lost 7 bases and the J segment 6 bases; nucleotides outside the gene matches: 11. In germline, CDR1 is MNHEY, CDR2 SMNVEV (reference sequence). The CDR3 is 14 amino acids. The CDR3 DNA reads as TGTGCCAGCACCTCAGGGACAGGAATTCGCGAGCAGTACTTC. Protein product: CASTSGTGIREQYF.

The chain employs TRBV27 and TRBJ2-5; perhaps TRBD1 as D (6 bases). CDR1 is MNHEY, CDR2 SMNVEV, per germline (reference sequence). Trimming took 0 bases from V and 3 from J, leaving 20 bases between them. This CDR3 is built from 18 residues. Written as DNA, the CDR3 is TGTGCCAGCAGTTTATCGAAGGTTGGCAGGGGCGAGGAAGAGACCCAGTACTTC. This codes for CASSLSKVGRGEEETQYF.

The V and J genes are TRBV11-2 and TRBJ2-7, with D hard to call. CDR3 length: 13 residues. V was pared by 3 bases and J by 4 bases, with 10 bases between. The germline CDR1 and CDR2 sequences are SGHAT and FQNNGV. For the CDR3, the DNA is TGTGCCAGCAGCTTCATTGGCTATTACGAGCAGTACTTC. This sequence encodes CASSFIGYYEQYF.

V usage is TRBV7-8 and J usage is TRBJ2-2; 8 bases fit TRBD2. The CDR3 contains 15 residues. The V and J ends lost 3 bases and 3 bases, in that order; junction bases with no gene match: 3. CDR1 and CDR2 from the germline V gene are SGHVS and FQNEAQ. The CDR3 sequence is CASSFPGGHTGELFF. DNA for the CDR3: TGTGCCAGCAGCTTCCCGGGAGGGCACACCGGGGAGCTGTTTTTT.

The chain is built from TRBV28 and TRBJ2-7, with D unresolved. Germline CDR1 reads MDHEN; CDR2 reads SYDVKM. V lost 5 bases, J lost 0 bases, and 8 bases lay in between. There are 13 residues in the CDR3. The CDR3 sequence: CASSPTDSYEQYF. The CDR3 DNA reads TGTGCCAGCAGTCCAACCGACTCCTACGAGCAGTACTTC.

The rearrangement joins TRBV28 to TRBJ2-7; D may be TRBD1 (9 bases). Germline-derived CDR1 and CDR2 are MDHEN and SYDVKM. This CDR3 contains 17 residues. Between the trimmed V and J ends, which lost 2 bases and 4 bases, there was a span of 21 bases. CDR3 in DNA: TGTGCCAGCAGTTTACGACTAGCGACAGGGGGTACATACGAGCAGTACTTC. It translates to CASSLRLATGGTYEQYF.

This clonotype has only a few counts. The chain couples TRBV7-9 to TRBJ2-5; 12 bases are shared with TRBD2. Unmatched junction bases numbered 5, after V lost 7 bases and J lost 2 bases. Germline CDR1 reads SEHNR; CDR2 reads FQNEAQ (reference sequence). The CDR3 is 15 amino acids. The CDR3 spells CASNPSGRGQETQYF. The CDR3 DNA reads as TGTGCCAGCAACCCTAGCGGGAGGGGACAAGAGACCCAGTACTTC.

V is TRBV2 and J is TRBJ1-5; D unclear. Looked up from germline, CDR1 is SNHLY and CDR2 is FYNNEI. Trimming left V 3 bases short and J 7 bases short, with 7 bases between. The CDR3 is 12 residues long. Here the CDR3 reads CASSDRGQPQHF. CDR3 DNA sequence: TGTGCCAGCAGTGACCGTGGACAGCCCCAGCATTTT. The variable domain in full, completed from reference TRBV2 and TRBJ1-5, reads EPEVTQTPSHQVTQMGQEVILRCVPISNHLYFYWYRQILGQKVEFLVSFYNNEISEKSEIFDDQFSVERPDGSNFTLKIRSTKLEDSAMYFCASSDRGQPQHFGDGTRLSIL.

The rearrangement joins TRBV9 to TRBJ2-4, with 8 positions matching TRBD2. The CDR3 runs to 16 residues. J lost 6 bases, V lost 2 bases, and 10 bases had no gene match. CDR1 is SGDLS and CDR2 is YYNGEE in the germline V gene. In DNA form, the CDR3 reads TGTGCCAGCAGCGTTAGCGGGAAGGGAGGATTAAACATTCAGTACTTC. This codes for CASSVSGKGGLNIQYF.

The chain recombines TRBV20-1 with TRBJ1-2; tentative D call: TRBD1 (6 bases). CDR3 length: 14 amino acids. Germline values: CDR1 DFQATT, CDR2 SNEGSKA (reference sequence). With 1 base removed from V and 2 bases from J, the gap between germline ends came to 11 bases. CDR3 in amino acids: CSARGGTGNYGYTF. Written as DNA, the CDR3 is TGCAGTGCTAGAGGTGGAACAGGGAACTATGGCTACACCTTC.

The chain has TRBV12-3 or TRBV12-4 and TRBJ2-7; tentatively, D is TRBD1 (6 bases). This CDR3 spans 12 amino acids. V lost 5 bases and J 5 bases, leaving 10 bases between the germline ends. The CDR3 loop is CASSRHRDEQYF. The DNA of the CDR3 is TGTGCCAGCAGTCGTCACAGGGACGAGCAGTACTTC.

The chain joins TRBV27 to TRBJ1-1, with 10 bases fitting TRBD1. The V segment lost 4 bases and the J segment 7 bases; nucleotides outside the gene matches: 9. This CDR3 region has 15 residues. Germline V gene sequence: CDR1 MNHEY, CDR2 SMNVEV (reference sequence). This CDR3 reads CASSSSFRDRGEAFF. DNA of the CDR3: TGTGCCAGCAGTTCAAGCTTCCGGGACAGGGGTGAAGCTTTCTTT.

The chain is built from TRBV6-1 and TRBJ1-5, with a tentative D call TRBD1 (6 bases). The CDR3 runs 19 residues. The germline V gene encodes CDR1 MNHNS and CDR2 SASEGT. V dropped 0 bases and J dropped 0 bases, with 18 bases sitting between them. Here the CDR3 DNA reads TGTGCCAGCAGTGAAGCGAGGGGGAGCCGACGATATAGCAATCAGCCCCAGCATTTT. Protein sequence: CASSEARGSRRYSNQPQHF.

This sequence joins TRBV19 and TRBJ2-6, with D hard to call. Germline CDR1 is LNHDA and CDR2 is SQIVND (reference sequence). The germline V and J ends were trimmed by 3 bases and 4 bases, with 10 bases remaining between them. The CDR3 totals 15 residues. In nucleotides, the CDR3 is TGTGCCAGTAGTATTGCCGGGTTCGGGGCCAACGTCCTGACTTTC. It specifies CASSIAGFGANVLTF.

Only one count was recorded for this clonotype. Here the CDR3 DNA reads TGTGCCAACAGGGGGCCCCTACGGACAGGGGGAGCCGGGGAGCTGTTTTTT. Amino acid sequence: CANRGPLRTGGAGELFF. The chain links TRBV2 to TRBJ2-2, with TRBD1 matching 10 bases. CDR1 SNHLY and CDR2 FYNNEI come from the germline V gene. The CDR3 totals 17 residues. V lost 10 bases, J lost 6 bases, and 17 bases stayed unmatched. Based on the CDR3 plus reference TRBV2 and TRBJ2-2, the full variable domain is EPEVTQTPSHQVTQMGQEVILRCVPISNHLYFYWYRQILGQKVEFLVSFYNNEISEKSEIFDDQFSVERPDGSNFTLKIRSTKLEDSAMYFCANRGPLRTGGAGELFFGEGSRLTVL.

This clonotype was detected only once. This chain uses TRBV12-5 with TRBJ1-2; the D gene is possibly TRBD1 (5 bases). Germline assignment: CDR1 LGHNT and CDR2 FRNRAP. Deletions cut 6 bases from V and 4 bases from J, with 27 bases between. The CDR3 consists of 18 residues. CDR3 protein: CASGFALRPGDHFYGYTF. CDR3 in DNA: TGTGCTAGTGGCTTCGCCCTTCGCCCCGGGGACCACTTCTATGGCTACACCTTC.